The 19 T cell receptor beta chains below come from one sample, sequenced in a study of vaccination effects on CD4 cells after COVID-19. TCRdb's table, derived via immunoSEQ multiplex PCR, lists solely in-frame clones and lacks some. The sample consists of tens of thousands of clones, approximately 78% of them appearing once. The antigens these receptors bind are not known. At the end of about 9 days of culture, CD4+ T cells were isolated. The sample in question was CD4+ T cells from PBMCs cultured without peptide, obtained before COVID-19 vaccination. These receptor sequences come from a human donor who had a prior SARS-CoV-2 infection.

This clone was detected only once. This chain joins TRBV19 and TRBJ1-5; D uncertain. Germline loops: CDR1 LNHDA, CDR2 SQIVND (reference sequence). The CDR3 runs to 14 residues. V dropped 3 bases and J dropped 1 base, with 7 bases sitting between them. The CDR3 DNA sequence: TGTGCCAGTAGTATCGAGGTGAGCAATCAGCCCCAGCATTTT. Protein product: CASSIEVSNQPQHF.

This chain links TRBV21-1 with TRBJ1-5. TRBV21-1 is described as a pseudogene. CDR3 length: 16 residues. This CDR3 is CASSKFPGGCNQPQHF. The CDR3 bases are TGTGCCAGCAGCAAATTCCCCGGGGGCTGCAATCAGCCCCAGCATTTT.

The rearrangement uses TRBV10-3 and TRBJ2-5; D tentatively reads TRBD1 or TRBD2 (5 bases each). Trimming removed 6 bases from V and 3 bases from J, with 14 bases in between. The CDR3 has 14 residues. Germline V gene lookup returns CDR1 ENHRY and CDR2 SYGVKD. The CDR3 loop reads CAIRGDEGEETQYF. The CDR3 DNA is TGTGCCATCAGGGGGGACGAAGGGGAAGAGACCCAGTACTTC.

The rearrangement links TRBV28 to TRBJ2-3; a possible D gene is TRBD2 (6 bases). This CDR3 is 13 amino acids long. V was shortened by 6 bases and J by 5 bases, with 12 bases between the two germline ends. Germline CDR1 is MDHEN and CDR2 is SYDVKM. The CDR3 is CASRELAIDTQYF. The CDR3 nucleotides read TGTGCCAGCAGAGAACTAGCTATAGATACGCAGTATTTT.

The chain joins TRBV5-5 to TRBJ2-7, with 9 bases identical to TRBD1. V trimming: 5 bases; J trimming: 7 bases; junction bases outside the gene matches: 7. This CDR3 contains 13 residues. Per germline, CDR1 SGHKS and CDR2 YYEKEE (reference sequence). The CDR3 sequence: CASRKTGGWEQYF. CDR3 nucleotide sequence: TGTGCCAGCAGAAAGACAGGGGGTTGGGAGCAGTACTTC.

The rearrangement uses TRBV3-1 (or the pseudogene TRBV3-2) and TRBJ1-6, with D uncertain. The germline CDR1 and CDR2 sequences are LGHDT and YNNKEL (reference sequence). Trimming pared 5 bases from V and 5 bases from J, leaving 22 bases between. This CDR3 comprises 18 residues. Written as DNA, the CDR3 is TGTGCCAGCAGCGGCGGTATTCCCATCATACATCATAATTCACCCCTCCACTTT. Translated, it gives CASSGGIPIIHHNSPLHF.

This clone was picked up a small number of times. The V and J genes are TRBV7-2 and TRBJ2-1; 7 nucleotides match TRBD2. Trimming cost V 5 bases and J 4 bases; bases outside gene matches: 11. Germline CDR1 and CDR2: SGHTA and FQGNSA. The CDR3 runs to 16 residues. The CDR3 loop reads CASSQHPSGAYNEQFF. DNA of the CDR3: TGTGCCAGCAGCCAACATCCTAGCGGAGCATACAATGAGCAGTTCTTC.

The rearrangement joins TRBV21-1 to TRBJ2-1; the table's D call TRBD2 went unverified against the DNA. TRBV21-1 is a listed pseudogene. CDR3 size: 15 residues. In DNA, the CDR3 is TGTGCCAGCAGCAAACGACTAGCGGGAGGGCGGGAGCAGTTCTTC. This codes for CASSKRLAGGREQFF.

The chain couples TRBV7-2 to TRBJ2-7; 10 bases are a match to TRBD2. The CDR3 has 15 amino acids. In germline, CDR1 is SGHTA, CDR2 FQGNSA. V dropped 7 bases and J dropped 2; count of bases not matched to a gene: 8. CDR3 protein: CASTPQAGGTYEQYF. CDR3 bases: TGTGCCAGCACGCCTCAAGCGGGGGGGACCTACGAGCAGTACTTC.

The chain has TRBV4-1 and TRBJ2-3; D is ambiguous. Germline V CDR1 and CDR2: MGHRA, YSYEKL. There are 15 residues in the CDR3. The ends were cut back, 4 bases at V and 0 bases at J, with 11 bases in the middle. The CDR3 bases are TGCGCCAGCAGCCGAGATCTCTCTAGCACAGATACGCAGTATTTT. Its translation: CASSRDLSSTDTQYF.

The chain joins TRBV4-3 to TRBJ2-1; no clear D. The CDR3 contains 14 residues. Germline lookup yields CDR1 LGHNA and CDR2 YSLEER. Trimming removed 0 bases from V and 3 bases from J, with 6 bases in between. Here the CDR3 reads CASSQEYFYNEQFF. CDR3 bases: TGCGCCAGCAGCCAAGAGTACTTCTACAATGAGCAGTTCTTC.

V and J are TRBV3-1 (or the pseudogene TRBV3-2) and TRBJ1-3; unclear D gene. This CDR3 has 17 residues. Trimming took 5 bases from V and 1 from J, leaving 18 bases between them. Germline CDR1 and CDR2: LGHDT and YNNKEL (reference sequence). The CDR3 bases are TGTGCCAGCAGCTATCGCCCGTCGGGAGTGTCTGGAAACACCATATATTTT. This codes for CASSYRPSGVSGNTIYF.

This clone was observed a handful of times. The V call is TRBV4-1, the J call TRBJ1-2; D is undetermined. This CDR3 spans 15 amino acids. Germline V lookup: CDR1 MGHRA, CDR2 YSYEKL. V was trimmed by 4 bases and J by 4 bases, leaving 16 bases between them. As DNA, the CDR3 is TGCGCCAGCAGCCGAGAGGCGACATGGGGCTATGGCTACACCTTC. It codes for CASSREATWGYGYTF.

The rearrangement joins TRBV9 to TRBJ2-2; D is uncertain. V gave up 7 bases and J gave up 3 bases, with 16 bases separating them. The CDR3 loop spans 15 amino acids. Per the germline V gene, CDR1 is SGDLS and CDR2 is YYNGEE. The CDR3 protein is CASRASDGYTGELFF. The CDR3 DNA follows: TGTGCCAGCCGGGCCTCGGACGGATACACCGGGGAGCTGTTTTTT.

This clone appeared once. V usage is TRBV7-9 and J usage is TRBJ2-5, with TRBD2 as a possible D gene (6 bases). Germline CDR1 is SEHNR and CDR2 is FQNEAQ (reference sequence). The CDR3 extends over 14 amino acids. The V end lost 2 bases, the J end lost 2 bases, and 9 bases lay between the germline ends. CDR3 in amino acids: CASSLNSGQETQYF. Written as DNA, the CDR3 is TGTGCCAGCAGCTTAAATAGCGGACAAGAGACCCAGTACTTC.

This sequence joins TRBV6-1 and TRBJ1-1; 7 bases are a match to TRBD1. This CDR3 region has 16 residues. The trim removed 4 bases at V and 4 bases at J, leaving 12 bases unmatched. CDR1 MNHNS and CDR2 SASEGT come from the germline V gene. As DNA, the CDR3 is TGTGCCAGCAGTGTCGAGGGGGCCCGTTCTGGCACTGAAGCTTTCTTT. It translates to CASSVEGARSGTEAFF.

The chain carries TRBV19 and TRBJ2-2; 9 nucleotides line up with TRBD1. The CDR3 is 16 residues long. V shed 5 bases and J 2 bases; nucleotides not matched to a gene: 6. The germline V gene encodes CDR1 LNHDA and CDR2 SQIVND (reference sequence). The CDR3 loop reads CASSLGQGINTGELFF. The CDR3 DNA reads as TGTGCCAGTAGTCTAGGACAGGGGATAAACACCGGGGAGCTGTTTTTT.

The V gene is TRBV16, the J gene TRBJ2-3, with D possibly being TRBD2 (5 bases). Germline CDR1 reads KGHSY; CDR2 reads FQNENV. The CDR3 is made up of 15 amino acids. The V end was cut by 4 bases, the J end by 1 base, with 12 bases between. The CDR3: CASSPQMRGTDTQYF. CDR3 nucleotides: TGTGCCAGCAGCCCCCAGATGCGGGGCACAGATACGCAGTATTTT.

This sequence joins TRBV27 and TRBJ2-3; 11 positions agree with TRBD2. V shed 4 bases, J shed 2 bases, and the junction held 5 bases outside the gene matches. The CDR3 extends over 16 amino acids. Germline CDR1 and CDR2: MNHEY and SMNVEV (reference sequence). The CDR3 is CASSSWTSGPTDTQYF. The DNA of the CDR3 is TGTGCCAGCAGTTCGTGGACTAGCGGGCCCACAGATACGCAGTATTTT.